This TCR beta chain was sequenced in a study of cytomegalovirus exposure and HLA in healthy donors (dated by TCRdb to the late 2010s). As for the study more broadly: In an earlier analysis of roughly 500 of the donors, 276 Gb of sequence data and approximately 120 million unique TCR beta sequences from about 190 million T cells were reported. An early release that covered approximately 600 HLA-typed donors contained approximately 290 gigabases of sequencing data and 75 million to 100 million unique TCR sequences. Of the roughly 390 genotyped donors, approximately 83% fell in the genetic ancestry cluster associated with self-reported Caucasian donors. The study aimed to test whether cataloging public T cell receptors could reveal signatures of past pathogen exposure. The study used immunosequencing to profile the T cell repertoires of hundreds of subjects and linked those repertoires to cytomegalovirus serostatus. A separate validation cohort of roughly 130 different subjects was used in addition to the roughly 700-subject first cohort. To predict cytomegalovirus infection status, the study brought together high-throughput TCR immunosequencing, statistical association of individual TCRs with disease status, and machine learning. To study patterns of TCR occurrence, a later analysis re-analyzed previously published TCR beta repertoires from around 670 donors and added high-resolution HLA genotyping. In the later analysis, no new phenotypic data were used to find candidate immune exposures; instead, reliance was placed on TCR beta sequences and their occurrence across donors. To decide whether each TCR beta V gene segment behaved as functional or pseudogenic, an earlier analysis of 587 of the donors relied on high-throughput TCR beta sequencing. Donor age, sex, ethnicity and CMV serostatus were compiled together with the repertoire data. Genome-wide SNP genotypes for about three fifths of the roughly 670 donors were used in a later genetic analysis, which treated that subset as a discovery cohort. All discovery cohort repertoires had been generated using a single sequencing platform. Class I and class II HLA loci were covered by the typing at four-digit resolution. The number of donors typed differed by locus, with 629-630 for A, B, C, DRB1 and DQB1, roughly 520 for DQA1, 600 to 610 for DPA1, and some 450 for DPB1. Because of strong linkage in the cohort, a few DR-DQ haplotypes were treated as single units for association and clustering. Across 398 genotyped donors of the cohort, an average of approximately 240,000 unique TCR beta nucleotide sequences per donor were sequenced, and 15% to 20% of those sequences were non-productive. What the authors observed across the whole study: HLA typing was unavailable for some donors at each locus, so association tests used only the typed subset. A later analysis found that TCR association rates varied across HLA loci, with DRB1 alleles showing the most associated TCRs and HLA-C alleles the fewest. Sequencing depth was assumed to be roughly uniform across donors in the presence/absence analyses, though that assumption may not hold. This cohort had only TCR beta chains sequenced, and the lack of alpha or paired-chain data limited which features could be detected. Some IMGT-functional V segments, including TRBV6-2 and TRBV6-3, could not be distinguished by the 87-base-pair reads and were therefore excluded. A total of roughly 160 TCR beta chains were listed by the study as associated with cytomegalovirus. A further reported finding was that TCR beta sequences accurately predicted the HLA-A and HLA-B alleles for most subjects in the first cohort. Specific HLA alleles were associated with roughly 17,000 TCR beta sequences at a false discovery rate of 0.05 in a later analysis. In a later analysis, HLA-associated TCR beta chains were found to be more clonally expanded and to have lower generation probabilities than equally common non-associated chains. Broadly in line with IMGT annotations, most TCR beta V segments showed up in productive rearrangements about 87% or about 30% of the time in an earlier analysis of 450 to 600 of the donors. Some 15 rarely observed V segments, including chromosome 9 orphons, were excluded from the earlier analysis of several hundred of the donors because counts were too low. According to a later analysis, most CMV-associated TCR beta chains appeared to be HLA-restricted, and the HLA associations seemed to be driven largely by CMV exposure. A cluster of highly shared sequence variants was judged likely to be a technical artifact of the sequencing pipeline. A later genetic analysis associated a missense DCLRE1C variant with V-gene and J-gene trimming of TCR beta chains, and an independent cohort replicated the association. A later genetic analysis reported fewer N-insertions in productive TCRs among donors in an Asian-associated ancestry cluster than the roughly 670-donor mean. A few of the identified cytomegalovirus-associated TCR beta chains were confirmed in vitro to be specific for cytomegalovirus antigens. Across donors, most TCR sequences were observed very rarely, whereas some public TCRs were present in many individuals. In a later analysis, several top co-occurrence clusters were reported to appear linked to parvovirus B19, influenza, CMV and Epstein-Barr virus. Strong co-occurrence of HLA alleles, especially DR and DQ, made assigning TCR associations to individual alleles difficult. Correlated functional status among segregating V segments might be attributable to linkage disequilibrium, but an unknown experimental factor could not be ruled out. Cytomegalovirus status was reported to be diagnosed by the classifier with high specificity and sensitivity in both the original and validation cohorts. According to the authors, the approach could potentially be generalized to other disease states and immunological phenotypes. CMV serostatus was the only immune exposure information available for the cohort.

The cohort was made up of 666 healthy bone marrow donors. At the time of sampling, every cohort member was nominally healthy, though immune exposures that went unrecorded were likely present. The donor tested CMV seronegative, placing the donor among the 350 or so seronegative members of the cohort. A peripheral blood sample was collected from each donor, and TCR beta sequencing was performed on peripheral blood mononuclear cells. Genomic DNA was extracted from the blood cell samples with the Qiagen DNeasy Blood Extraction Kit. Counted from cysteine to phenylalanine, this CDR3 has 14 amino acids. This entry keeps only the CDR3 DNA: 42 bases, framed from base 1. CDR1 and CDR2 are drawn from the germline V gene: SGHNT, YENEEA. V lost 2 bases and J lost 3 bases; the stretch between them is 7 bases long. The library relied on the immunoSEQ multiplex PCR assay. A mixture of 60 forward primers for TCR Vbeta segments and 13 reverse primers for TCR Jbeta segments was used in the multiplex PCR. A multiplex PCR assay on genomic DNA amplified the CDR3 region of rearranged TCR beta genes. Amplified TCR beta libraries were sequenced as 87-base-pair reads on the Illumina HiSeq System. For the original study's pipeline: In a later analysis, 80 million or so unique TCR beta chains were counted across the 690 or so repertoires, and roughly 11 million of these chains were shared by at least two donors. Raw reads were error-corrected and collapsed into unique sequences by a nearest-neighbor algorithm in which closely related sequences were merged to remove PCR and sequencing errors. CDR3 sequences were aligned to IMGT reference sequences to assign V, D and J gene segments. Each retained sequence needed at least a six-nucleotide match to both a V gene segment and a J gene segment. A rearrangement counted as productive if the CDR3 had no stop codons and remained in frame with V and J, and every other rearrangement counted as non-productive. CDR3 was defined according to IMGT convention as the region running from the second conserved V-encoded cysteine to the conserved J-encoded phenylalanine. Sequences without an unambiguous match to a single V gene segment were excluded from the earlier analysis of about 600 of the donors. In an earlier analysis of 587 of the donors, a V segment was called functional when productive rearrangements were above 56.7%, and segregating when the standard deviation between donors exceeded 5%. A statistical classification framework was built to diagnose cytomegalovirus status from the catalog of TCR beta chain sequences. V and J gene assignment, in a later analysis, came from comparing TCR nucleotide sequences with IMGT/GENE-DB human TR gene sequences. The TCRdist pipeline was used in a later analysis to assign CDR3 sequences and most-parsimonious VDJ recombination scenarios. A later analysis defined each TCR beta chain by its CDR3 amino acid sequence plus V-gene family, and excluded reads lacking a unique V-gene family. A later analysis removed 550 to 700 highly shared, low-generation-probability nucleotide sequences to deal with suspected cross-contamination and a sequencing artifact. In a later analysis, a clonal expansion index was calculated for each public chain from normalized within-repertoire ranks of inferred template counts. A later analysis computed generation probabilities with a VDJ recombination model fitted to out-of-frame rearrangements, and checked the results against IGoR. In a later analysis, TCR-TCR, TCR-HLA and TCR-CMV co-occurrence was scored with hypergeometric tests, and a repertoire-size bias correction was applied to TCR pairs. False discovery rates were estimated in a later analysis by permuting HLA or CMV assignments 20 times. In a later analysis, co-occurring TCRs were grouped using DBSCAN, with TCRdist sequence similarity added in when clustering inside HLA-allele-positive subsets. Co-occurrence clustering excluded repertoires with fewer than 30,000 or more than 120,000 public chains, plus five with anomalous nucleotide sharing. Here the immuneACCESS table is served through TCRdb, limited to in-frame sequences with V and J called. Missing clones are a known gap in these copies; in checked studies unresolved V genes cover under half, and the rest lacks a known reason. That table gives V, J and clone size, and the DNA gave D and trimming. The sample table contains 110,000 to 150,000 clones; only one count was recorded for roughly 72% of them. Of the sample, 2.1% is held by the ten largest clones.

A note on this clone: Its antigen is still unknown. Base qualities are missing; no much larger clone stands one base away.

The sample consisted of PBMCs. This chain joins TRBV11-3 to TRBJ2-2; TRBD1 is a possible D gene, resting on 6 matching bases. The TCR was taken from a man aged 40-55 years in good health and CMV-seronegative. The nucleotides read TGTGCCAGCAGCTTAACAGGGCACACCGGGGAGCTGTTTTTT. The encoded protein is CASSLTGHTGELFF.